This T cell receptor (beta chain) was captured in a study of T cell changes during pregnancy in multiple sclerosis (dated by TCRdb to the late 2010s). Notes on the research overall: The study looked at changes in the T cell repertoire across pregnancy in women with multiple sclerosis.

From V the trimming removes 3 bases and from J it removes 1 base, while the gene matches leave 11 bases of the junction unaccounted for. Taken from cysteine to phenylalanine, the CDR3 has 18 residues. Solely the CDR3 DNA is kept, with 54 bases framed from the first base. CDR1 and CDR2 are drawn from the germline V gene: MNHNS, SASEGT. The library was generated by the immunoSEQ multiplex PCR assay. This is the immuneACCESS table as TCRdb keeps it, with only in-frame sequences that have V and J called. A part of the clones is gone; compared with another copy, unresolved V genes explain less than half, and the rest is unexplained. A total of about 36,000 clones appear in this sample, roughly 94% of them only once. The top ten hold roughly 0.46% of the sample. In the case of this clone: This clone's antigen is unknown. Per-base qualities were not stored, and no clone one base away is much larger.

The sequence was obtained from a female donor with multiple sclerosis, enrolled in a pregnancy study. Sequenced here: CD4+ T cells from peripheral blood mononuclear cells, sampled after pregnancy. This chain is built from TRBV6-1 and TRBJ1-5; 8 bases in the middle match TRBD1. The nucleotide sequence is TGTGCCAGCAGTGATAGGACAGGGAGGGGAAGAAGCAATCAGCCCCAGCATTTT. Translated, this gives CASSDRTGRGRSNQPQHF.